This TCR beta chain comes out of a study of cytomegalovirus exposure and HLA in healthy donors (TCRdb year 2017). Regarding the study in general: An earlier analysis of several hundred of the donors reported about 280 Gb of sequence data and 95 million to 120 million unique TCR beta sequences obtained from about 170 million T cells. Roughly 300 gigabases of sequencing data and 70 million to 100 million unique TCR sequences made up an early release that covered 640 HLA-typed donors. Among the roughly 370 genotyped donors, about 83% belonged to the genetic ancestry cluster associated with self-reported Caucasian donors. The study was designed to test whether signatures of past pathogen exposure could be identified by cataloging public T cell receptors. The T cell repertoires of several hundred subjects were profiled by immunosequencing and related to cytomegalovirus serostatus. A separate validation cohort of 100 to 150 different subjects was used in addition to the approximately 610-subject first cohort. High-throughput TCR immunosequencing, statistical association of individual TCRs with disease status, and machine learning were combined to predict cytomegalovirus infection status. A later analysis re-analyzed previously published TCR beta repertoires from about 600 donors and added high-resolution HLA genotyping to study TCR occurrence patterns. In the later analysis, no new phenotypic data were used to find candidate immune exposures; instead, reliance was placed on TCR beta sequences and their occurrence across donors. To decide whether each TCR beta V gene segment behaved as functional or pseudogenic, an earlier analysis of fewer than 750 of the donors relied on high-throughput TCR beta sequencing. Donor age, sex, ethnicity and CMV serostatus were collected together with the repertoire data. A later genetic analysis took genome-wide SNP genotypes for 398 of the 666 donors and used that subset as a discovery cohort. All discovery cohort repertoires had been generated on a single sequencing platform. HLA typing covered class I and class II loci at four-digit resolution. The number of donors typed differed by locus, with 629-630 for A, B, C, DRB1 and DQB1, roughly 520 for DQA1, 606 for DPA1, and approximately 470 for DPB1. Because of strong linkage in the cohort, a few DR-DQ haplotypes were treated as single units for association and clustering. Among about 390 genotyped donors of the cohort, an average of 235,054 unique TCR beta nucleotide sequences were sequenced per donor, 15% to 20% of them non-productive. The paper as a whole reports these results and caveats: A later genetic analysis associated a missense DCLRE1C variant with V-gene and J-gene trimming of TCR beta chains, and an independent cohort replicated the association. Assigning TCR associations to individual alleles was difficult when HLA alleles, especially DR and DQ, strongly co-occurred. While some public TCRs were present in many individuals, most TCR sequences turned up only very rarely across donors. Presence/absence analyses assumed roughly uniform sequencing depth across donors, an assumption that may not hold. A total of 150 or so TCR beta chains were listed by the study as associated with cytomegalovirus. In a later analysis, the rate of TCR association differed among HLA loci, with DRB1 alleles having the most associated TCRs and HLA-C alleles having the fewest. A later analysis found that HLA-associated TCR beta chains were more clonally expanded and had lower generation probabilities than equally common non-associated chains. The classifier was reported to diagnose cytomegalovirus status with high specificity and sensitivity in both the original cohort and the validation cohort. An earlier analysis of approximately 590 of the donors showed that most TCR beta V segments appeared in productive rearrangements either about 87% or about 30% of the time, which broadly matched IMGT annotations. A later genetic analysis reported fewer N-insertions in productive TCRs among donors in an Asian-associated ancestry cluster than the approximately 700-donor mean. HLA typing was unavailable for some donors at each locus, so association tests used only the typed subset. According to the authors, the approach could potentially be generalized to other disease states and immunological phenotypes. Because counts were too low, about 15 rarely observed V segments, including chromosome 9 orphons, were left out of the earlier analysis of some 640 of the donors. The sequencing pipeline was judged likely to have produced a cluster of highly shared sequence variants as a technical artifact. Correlated functional status among segregating V segments might be attributable to linkage disequilibrium, but an unknown experimental factor could not be ruled out. According to a later analysis, most CMV-associated TCR beta chains appeared to be HLA-restricted, and the HLA associations seemed to be driven largely by CMV exposure. A later analysis associated around 16,000 TCR beta sequences with specific HLA alleles at a false discovery rate of 0.05. Three of the identified cytomegalovirus-associated TCR beta chains were confirmed in vitro to be specific for cytomegalovirus antigens. Immune exposure information for the cohort was limited to CMV serostatus. The cohort was sequenced for TCR beta chains only, and without alpha or paired-chain data the features that could be detected were limited. A further reported finding was that TCR beta sequences accurately predicted the HLA-A and HLA-B alleles for most subjects in the first cohort. A later analysis reported that several top co-occurrence clusters appeared linked to parvovirus B19, influenza, CMV and Epstein-Barr virus. The 87-base-pair reads could not distinguish some IMGT-functional V segments, including TRBV6-2 and TRBV6-3, so those segments were excluded.

V is pruned by 0 bases and J by 4 bases, leaving 8 bases of the junction without a gene match. Taken from the germline V gene (reference sequence), the CDR1 and CDR2 loops are SGHKS and YYEKEE. The CDR3 has 16 amino acids, counting the end cysteine and phenylalanine. The only DNA kept is the CDR3, 48 bases in frame from the first base. Concerning this clone: Its antigen target is currently unknown. Per-base qualities were not stored, and no clone one base away is much larger.

Receptor amplification or capture employed the immunoSEQ multiplex PCR assay. A mixture of 60 forward primers for TCR Vbeta segments and 13 reverse primers for TCR Jbeta segments was used in the multiplex PCR. A multiplex PCR assay on genomic DNA amplified the CDR3 region of rearranged TCR beta genes. On the Illumina HiSeq System, the amplified TCR beta libraries were sequenced as 87-base-pair reads. The study's own analysis went as follows. A later analysis counted tens of millions of unique TCR beta chains across the 690 or so repertoires, and roughly 11 million of these chains were shared by at least two donors. A nearest-neighbor algorithm error-corrected the raw reads and collapsed the reads into unique sequences, merging closely related sequences to remove PCR and sequencing errors. CDR3 sequences were aligned to IMGT reference sequences to assign V, D and J gene segments. For a sequence to be retained, a match of at least six nucleotides was required to both a V gene segment and a J gene segment. Rearrangements were classified as productive when the CDR3 lacked stop codons and remained in frame with V and J, and all other rearrangements were classified as non-productive. Following IMGT convention, CDR3 was defined as the stretch from the second conserved V-encoded cysteine up to the conserved J-encoded phenylalanine. In an earlier analysis of more than 550 of the donors, sequences lacking an unambiguous match to a single V gene segment were excluded. An earlier analysis of fewer than 750 of the donors classified V segments as functional when productive rearrangements were above 56.7% and as segregating when the standard deviation between donors was above 5%. A statistical classification framework was developed to diagnose cytomegalovirus status using the catalog of TCR beta chain sequences. In a later analysis, TCR nucleotide sequences were compared against IMGT/GENE-DB human TR gene sequences so that V and J genes could be assigned. Using the TCRdist pipeline, a later analysis assigned CDR3 sequences along with most-parsimonious VDJ recombination scenarios. In a later analysis, each TCR beta chain was defined by its CDR3 amino acid sequence together with its V-gene family, and reads without a unique V-gene family were excluded. In a later analysis, approximately 640 highly shared, low-generation-probability nucleotide sequences were removed to address suspected cross-contamination and a sequencing artifact. For each public chain, a later analysis derived a clonal expansion index from normalized ranks of inferred template counts within each repertoire. A later analysis computed generation probabilities with a VDJ recombination model fitted to out-of-frame rearrangements, and checked the results against IGoR. Hypergeometric tests were used in a later analysis to score TCR-TCR, TCR-HLA and TCR-CMV co-occurrence, with a repertoire-size bias correction applied to the TCR pairs. A later analysis estimated false discovery rates by permuting HLA or CMV assignments 20 times. A later analysis grouped co-occurring TCRs with DBSCAN, adding TCRdist sequence similarity when clustering within HLA-allele-positive subsets. Repertoires with fewer than 30,000 or more than 120,000 public chains, plus five repertoires with anomalous nucleotide sharing, were excluded from co-occurrence clustering. In TCRdb, the immuneACCESS table is reduced to in-frame sequences with V and J assigned. These tables do not hold every clone; where another copy was compared, an unresolved V gene accounts for under half, and the others remain unexplained. That table supplies the V and J calls and clone size; D and trimming were determined from the DNA. This sample gives approximately 160,000 clones in total; about 84% of them show up just once. 1.3% of the sample is taken by the ten largest.

The cohort comprised several hundred healthy bone marrow donors. At the time of sampling, every cohort member was nominally healthy, though immune exposures that went unrecorded were likely present. The donor tested CMV seropositive, placing the donor among the 289 seropositive members of the cohort. Each donor provided a peripheral blood sample, and peripheral blood mononuclear cells were used for TCR beta sequencing. Genomic DNA was extracted from the blood cell samples with the Qiagen DNeasy Blood Extraction Kit. Material for sequencing was PBMCs. The chain is encoded by TRBV5-5 joined to TRBJ2-7; TRBD1 matches 9 bases in the middle. This receptor was taken from a middle-aged man in good health and CMV-seropositive. The CDR3 protein: CASSLEGTGSKYEQYF. The DNA sequence is as follows: TGTGCCAGCAGCTTGGAGGGGACAGGGTCGAAATACGAGCAGTACTTC.